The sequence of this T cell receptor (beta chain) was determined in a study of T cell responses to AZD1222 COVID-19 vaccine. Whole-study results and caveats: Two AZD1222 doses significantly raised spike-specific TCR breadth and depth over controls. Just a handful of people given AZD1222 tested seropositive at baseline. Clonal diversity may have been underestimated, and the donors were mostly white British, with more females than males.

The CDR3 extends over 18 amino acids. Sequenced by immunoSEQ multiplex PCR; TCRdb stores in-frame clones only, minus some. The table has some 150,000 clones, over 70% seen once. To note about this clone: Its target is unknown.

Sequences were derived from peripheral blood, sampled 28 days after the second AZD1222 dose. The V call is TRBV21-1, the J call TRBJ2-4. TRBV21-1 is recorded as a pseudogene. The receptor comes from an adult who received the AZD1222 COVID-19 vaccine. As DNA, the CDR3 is TGTGCCAGCAGCAAAGGGTTGGGTTTGAGATTAGCCAAAAACATTCAGTACTTC. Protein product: CASSKGLGLRLAKNIQYF.